The clone carrying this T cell receptor (beta chain) was found once. Antigen: not known. This specimen belongs to a study of T cell responses to AZD1222 COVID-19 vaccine. Study as a whole: Pooling of second doses given at about 4 or about 12 weeks was done. Study findings and constraints: Spike-specific TCR repertoires showed rising breadth and depth after two AZD1222 doses. Only after the peak T cell response were repertoires sampled. Nearly half of unique spike-specific TCRs reportedly avoided B.1.351 and B.1.1.7 mutated regions.

Clones were read by immunoSEQ multiplex PCR, and TCRdb kept only the in-frame ones, dropping some. The sample yields roughly 130,000 clones, roughly nine tenths seen once. The ends were cut back, 4 bases at V and 1 base at J, with 11 bases in the middle. The germline CDR1 and CDR2 sequences are LNHDA and SQIVND (reference sequence). The CDR3 has 15 amino acids. The source material was peripheral blood, sampled on day 0 of AZD1222 vaccination. The chain is built from TRBV19 and TRBJ2-1; D might be TRBD1 or TRBD2, each matching 7 bases. The receptor was derived from an adult in good health. CDR3 nucleotide sequence: TGTGCCAGTAGTACCCAGGGGGGGTCCTACAATGAGCAGTTCTTC. Translated: CASSTQGGSYNEQFF.